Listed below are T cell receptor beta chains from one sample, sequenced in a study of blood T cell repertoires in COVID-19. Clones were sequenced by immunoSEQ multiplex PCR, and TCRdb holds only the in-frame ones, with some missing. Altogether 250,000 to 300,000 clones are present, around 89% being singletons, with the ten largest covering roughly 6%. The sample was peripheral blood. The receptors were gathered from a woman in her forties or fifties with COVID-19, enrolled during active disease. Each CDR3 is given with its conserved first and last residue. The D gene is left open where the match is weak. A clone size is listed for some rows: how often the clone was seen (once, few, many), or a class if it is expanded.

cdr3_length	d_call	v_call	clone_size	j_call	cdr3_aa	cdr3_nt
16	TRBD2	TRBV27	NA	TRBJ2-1	CASLDLGTSGKGEQFF	TGTGCCAGCCTCGACCTAGGGACTAGCGGGAAGGGAGAGCAGTTCTTC
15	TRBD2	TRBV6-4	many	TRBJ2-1	CASSDLAGEGNEQFF	TGTGCCAGCAGTGACCTAGCGGGAGAAGGGAATGAGCAGTTCTTC
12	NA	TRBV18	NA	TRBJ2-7	CASSPWGLEQYF	TGTGCCAGCTCACCATGGGGGCTTGAGCAGTACTTC
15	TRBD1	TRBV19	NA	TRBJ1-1	CASIPPGTGGTEAFF	TGTGCCAGTATTCCTCCCGGGACAGGGGGCACTGAAGCTTTCTTT
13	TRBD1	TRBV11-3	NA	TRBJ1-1	CASSTRTGPEAFF	TGTGCCAGCAGCACCCGGACAGGACCAGAAGCTTTCTTT
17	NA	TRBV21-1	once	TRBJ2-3	CASPRGSSGRTLDTQYF	TGTGCCAGCCCGCGAGGGTCTAGCGGGAGGACGTTAGATACGCAGTATTTT
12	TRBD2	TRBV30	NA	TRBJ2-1	CAGTRTYNEQFF	TGTGCCGGGACTAGGACTTACAATGAGCAGTTCTTC
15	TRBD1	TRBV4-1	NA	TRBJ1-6	CASSRRDRDNSPLHF	TGCGCCAGCAGCCGCCGGGACAGGGATAATTCACCCCTCCACTTT
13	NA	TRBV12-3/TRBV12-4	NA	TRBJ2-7	CASSLGRVYEQYF	TGTGCCAGCAGTTTAGGGCGGGTGTACGAGCAGTACTTC
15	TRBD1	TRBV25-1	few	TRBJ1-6	CASSPPDRGNSPLHF	TGTGCCAGCAGTCCCCCGGACAGGGGAAATTCACCCCTCCACTTT
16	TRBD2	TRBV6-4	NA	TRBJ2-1	CASSDVLAGVRRAQFF	TGTGCCAGCAGTGACGTCCTAGCGGGAGTTCGTAGAGCGCAGTTCTTC
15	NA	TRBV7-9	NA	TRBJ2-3	CASSLETGYTDTQYF	TGTGCCAGCAGCTTAGAGACAGGCTACACAGATACGCAGTATTTT
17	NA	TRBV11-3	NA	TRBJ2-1	CASGRQTPTPSYNEQFF	TGTGCCAGCGGCAGGCAAACCCCAACCCCCTCCTACAATGAGCAGTTCTTC
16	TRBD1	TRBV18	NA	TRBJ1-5	CASSPQGAVSNQPQHF	TGTGCCAGCTCACCACAGGGGGCGGTTAGCAATCAGCCCCAGCATTTT
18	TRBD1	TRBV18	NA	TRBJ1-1	CASSPLTGTGIMNTEAFF	TGTGCCAGCTCACCGCTAACCGGGACAGGGATAATGAACACTGAAGCTTTCTTT
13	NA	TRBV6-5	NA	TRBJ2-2	CASNIQGFGELFF	TGTGCCAGCAATATACAGGGTTTCGGGGAGCTGTTTTTT
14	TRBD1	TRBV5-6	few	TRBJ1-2	CASTLWTGGDGYTF	TGTGCCAGCACCCTTTGGACAGGGGGCGATGGCTACACCTTC
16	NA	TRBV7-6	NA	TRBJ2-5	CASSLVPIRGSETQYF	TGTGCCAGCAGCTTAGTTCCAATCAGGGGCAGTGAGACCCAGTACTTC
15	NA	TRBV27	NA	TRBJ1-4	CASRGGPATNEKLFF	TGTGCCAGCAGGGGAGGACCTGCAACTAATGAAAAACTGTTTTTT
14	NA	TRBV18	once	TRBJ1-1	CASSPQGGDTEAFF	TGTGCCAGCTCACCACAGGGCGGGGACACTGAAGCTTTCTTT
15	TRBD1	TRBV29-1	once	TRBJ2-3	CSLRGWAASTDTQYF	TGCAGCCTCAGGGGGTGGGCGGCTAGCACAGATACGCAGTATTTT
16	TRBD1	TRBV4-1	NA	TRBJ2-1	CASSQDVGTGGREQFF	TGCGCCAGCAGCCAAGATGTCGGTACAGGGGGGCGGGAGCAGTTCTTC
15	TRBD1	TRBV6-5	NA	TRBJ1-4	CASSPGTGYNEKLFF	TGTGCCAGCAGTCCCGGGACAGGCTATAATGAAAAACTGTTTTTT
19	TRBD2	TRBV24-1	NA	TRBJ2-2	CATSVDFDTSGRASGELFF	TGTGCCACCAGTGTCGATTTTGACACTAGCGGGAGGGCTTCCGGGGAGCTGTTTTTT
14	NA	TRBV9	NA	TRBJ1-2	CASSVWGVNYGYTF	TGTGCCAGCAGCGTATGGGGGGTTAACTATGGCTACACCTTC
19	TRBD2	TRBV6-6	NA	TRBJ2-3	CASSPRASGSKGRTDTQYF	TGTGCCAGCAGTCCCCGGGCTAGCGGGAGCAAAGGTCGGACAGATACGCAGTATTTT
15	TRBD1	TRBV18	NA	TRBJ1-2	CASSQPGDRIYGYTF	TGTGCCAGCTCACAACCGGGGGACAGGATATATGGCTACACCTTC
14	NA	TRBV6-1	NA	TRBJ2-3	CASSEAGGRYTQYF	TGTGCCAGCAGTGAAGCGGGGGGGCGGTATACGCAGTATTTT
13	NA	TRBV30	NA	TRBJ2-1	CAWKESSYNEQFF	TGTGCCTGGAAAGAGAGCTCCTACAATGAGCAGTTCTTC
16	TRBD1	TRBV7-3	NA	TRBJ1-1	CASSARDRGSHTEAFF	TGTGCCAGCAGCGCACGGGACAGGGGGTCGCACACTGAAGCTTTCTTT
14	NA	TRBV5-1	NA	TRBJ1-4	CASSRTTTNEKLFF	TGCGCCAGCAGCCGGACAACAACTAATGAAAAACTGTTTTTT
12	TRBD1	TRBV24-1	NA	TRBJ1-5	CATQGAGQPQHF	TGTGCCACACAGGGGGCGGGTCAGCCCCAGCATTTT
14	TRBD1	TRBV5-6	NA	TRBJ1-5	CASSLGSRGQPQHF	TGTGCCAGCAGCTTGGGAAGCAGGGGGCAGCCCCAGCATTTT
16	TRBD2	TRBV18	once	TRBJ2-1	CASSPPGLASSNEQFF	TGTGCCAGCTCACCGCCGGGACTAGCGTCATCCAATGAGCAGTTCTTC
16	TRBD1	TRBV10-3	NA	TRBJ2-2	CAINPGTGANTGELFF	TGTGCCATCAACCCCGGGACAGGGGCGAACACCGGGGAGCTGTTTTTT
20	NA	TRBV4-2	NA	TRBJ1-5	CASSQGYRDTGLGLRQPQHF	TGTGCCAGCAGCCAAGGGTACCGGGACACCGGTCTCGGGCTAAGGCAGCCCCAGCATTTT
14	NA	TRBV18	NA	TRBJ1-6	CASSPQGGNSPLHF	TGTGCCAGCTCACCCCAGGGAGGGAATTCACCCCTCCACTTT
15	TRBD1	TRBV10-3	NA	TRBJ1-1	CAISESNTGGAEAFF	TGTGCCATCAGTGAGTCGAATACAGGGGGGGCTGAAGCTTTCTTT